These 18 T cell receptor beta chains share one sample of origin, sequenced in a study of blood T cells in healthy people across ages. Combining a sample-barcoded 5' primer with a J-beta primer mix, a second PCR ran for roughly 7 to 11 cycles. TCRdb re-called the 5' RACE reads through MiXCR, storing one row per CDR3 protein. Of roughly 800,000 distinct CDR3 sequences listed, roughly 25% are singletons. The same data also went into a second study, on T cells of mothers and their children.

Input material: blood. Receptor source: a boy aged 10-17 years in good health.

The genes are TRBV29-1 and TRBJ2-6; a weak D match, TRBD2 (5 bases). This CDR3 is 17 amino acids long. Trimming shortened V by 7 bases and J by 0 bases, and 19 bases separated the two germline ends. Germline values: CDR1 SQVTM, CDR2 ANQGSEA. Written as DNA, the CDR3 is TGCAGCGCCAGACAAGGAGAAGGGAGCTCTGGGGCCAACGTCCTGACTTTC. Translation gives CSARQGEGSSGANVLTF.

The chain is built from TRBV4-1 and TRBJ1-4; D gene uncertain. The V end was cut by 0 bases, the J end by 12 bases, with 8 bases between. Germline CDR1 MGHRA, CDR2 YSYEKL. The CDR3 sequence is 12 residues long. This CDR3 is CASSQDWVELFF. The CDR3 region has the DNA TGCGCCAGCAGCCAAGACTGGGTGGAACTGTTTTTT.

This clonotype was counted between two and nine times. The chain carries TRBV6-2 or TRBV6-3 and TRBJ2-1; D is ambiguous. TRBJ2-5 matches the DNA end more closely, so the J call is doubtful. CDR1 and CDR2 from the germline V gene are MNHEY and SVGEGT. The CDR3 is 14 residues long. The CDR3 region has the DNA TGTGCCAGCAGTTACTCTCTCATACAAGAGACCCAGTACTTC. Translation: CASSYSLIQETQYF.

This clonotype was found a few times. CDR3: CASSADVDTEAFF. The CDR3 nucleotides are TGCGCCAGCAGCGCCGACGTAGACACTGAAGCTTTCTTT. This chain joins TRBV5-1 and TRBJ1-1; D uncertain. CDR3 length: 13 amino acids. Between the trimmed V and J ends, which lost 4 bases and 3 bases, there was a span of 10 bases. CDR1 and CDR2 from the germline V gene are SGHRS and YFSETQ.

The rearrangement links TRBV3-1 to TRBJ1-1, with D maybe TRBD1 (5 bases). CDR3 length equals 14 residues. Germline V gene sequence: CDR1 LGHDT, CDR2 YNNKEL (reference sequence). Trimming shortened V by 3 bases and J by 1 base, and 9 bases separated the two germline ends. The CDR3 DNA follows: TGTGCCAGCAGCCAGCCGGGGGAGAACACTGAAGCTTTCTTT. Translating gives CASSQPGENTEAFF.

The rearrangement joins TRBV29-1 to TRBJ2-1; TRBD1 matches 8 bases. V lost 7 bases, J lost 10 bases, and 6 bases stayed unmatched. This CDR3 is 11 amino acids long. Germline CDR1 and CDR2: SQVTM and ANQGSEA. CDR3 sequence (DNA): TGCAGCGGAGCAGGGGGCCCGGAGCAGTTCTTC. Protein sequence: CSGAGGPEQFF.

Only a few counts were recorded for this clonotype. V is TRBV20-1 and J is TRBJ2-7; perhaps TRBD2 as D (6 bases). Trimming removed 0 bases at V and 3 bases at J, with 12 bases between. Germline CDR1 reads DFQATT; CDR2 reads SNEGSKA (reference sequence). There are 14 residues in the CDR3. The CDR3 nucleotides are TGCAGTGCTAGAGATCCGGGACTGGACTACGAGCAGTACTTC. As protein: CSARDPGLDYEQYF.

This chain uses TRBV12-5 with TRBJ1-2, with D unclear. V dropped 3 bases and J dropped 7 bases, with 15 bases sitting between them. This CDR3 is 14 amino acids long. CDR1 is LGHNT, CDR2 FRNRAP, per germline. In DNA, the CDR3 is TGTGCTAGTGGTTTAAGTCCCGAACTGGCTGGCTACACCTTC. This encodes CASGLSPELAGYTF.

CDR3 in amino acids: CTSSLVGSTDTQYF. CDR3 sequence (DNA): TGTACCAGCAGCTTAGTTGGCAGCACAGATACGCAGTATTTT. V and J are TRBV7-2 and TRBJ2-3; D is ambiguous. The V gene's germline CDR1 is SGHTA and CDR2 FQGNSA. The CDR3 length is 14 residues. V was clipped by 1 base and J by 0 bases, with 5 bases between them.

The genes are TRBV5-5 and TRBJ2-3; 7 bases line up with TRBD2. With V trimmed by 5 bases and J by 0 bases, 9 bases remained unmatched. CDR1 SGHKS and CDR2 YYEKEE come from the germline V gene (reference sequence). The CDR3 totals 16 residues. In nucleotides, the CDR3 is TGTGCCAGCAGTGCCCCGGGGCGGGAGAGCACAGATACGCAGTATTTT. This codes for CASSAPGRESTDTQYF.

The chain recombines TRBV13 with TRBJ2-3, with TRBD2 matching over 10 bases. The CDR3 has 15 amino acids. The V gene's germline CDR1 is PRHDT and CDR2 FYEKMQ (reference sequence). Trimming removed 4 bases from V and 4 bases from J; junction bases left unmatched: 5. The chain's CDR3 is CASSSSGSMADTQYF. CDR3 coding DNA: TGTGCCAGCAGCTCTAGCGGGAGTATGGCAGATACGCAGTATTTT.

This clonotype was seen only once. This chain joins TRBV10-3 and TRBJ1-2; a possible D gene is TRBD1 (5 bases). The germline V and J ends were trimmed by 4 bases and 0 bases, with 12 bases remaining between them. The CDR3 length is 15 residues. CDR1 is ENHRY, CDR2 SYGVKD, per germline. CDR3 nucleotide sequence: TGTGCCATCAGTGGGCCAGGGATTTCTAACTATGGCTACACCTTC. This sequence encodes CAISGPGISNYGYTF.

The sample holds a few counts of this clonotype. The chain recombines TRBV6-1 with TRBJ2-3; 7 nucleotides agree with TRBD1. Germline CDR1 MNHNS, CDR2 SASEGT. V shed 2 bases and J 1 base; nucleotides not matched to a gene: 0. The CDR3 runs to 14 residues. The CDR3 nucleotides read TGTGCCAGCAGTGAACAGGGGGGCACAGATACGCAGTATTTT. Its translation: CASSEQGGTDTQYF.

This clonotype was seen more than once but under ten times. The genes are TRBV7-6 and TRBJ1-6, with 7 bases that match TRBD1. The CDR3 covers 13 residues. V was clipped by 3 bases and J by 8 bases; unmatched bases: 1. Germline V lookup: CDR1 SGHVS, CDR2 FNYEAQ. The CDR3 bases are TGTGCCAGCAGCTTCGGACAGGATTCACCCCTCCACTTT. As protein: CASSFGQDSPLHF.

The CDR3 reads CASGSIGSPLHF. CDR3 bases: TGTGCCAGCGGGAGTATTGGTTCACCCCTCCACTTT. The V call is TRBV3-1, the J call TRBJ1-6; no reliable D call. The CDR3 runs 12 residues. Germline CDR1 reads LGHDT; CDR2 reads YNNKEL (reference sequence). Trimming stripped 8 bases from V and 9 bases from J, with 11 bases between.

This clonotype was recorded a few times. The CDR3, as DNA: TGTGCCAGCAGTTACTCGAGAGGGGGCGGGACTGAAGCTTTCTTT. The encoded protein is CASSYSRGGGTEAFF. This chain joins TRBV6-2 or TRBV6-3 and TRBJ1-1, with 7 bases identical to TRBD1. The CDR3 runs to 15 residues. V was clipped by 0 bases and J by 5 bases; unmatched bases: 6. Germline CDR1 reads MNHEY; CDR2 reads SVGEGT.

The chain has TRBV7-3 and TRBJ1-1; a possible D gene is TRBD1 (6 bases). Trimming pared 6 bases from V and 1 base from J, leaving 9 bases between. The germline gives CDR1 SGHTA, CDR2 FQGTGA. The CDR3 spans 13 residues. The CDR3 loop reads CASSYRANTEAFF. CDR3 in DNA: TGTGCCAGCAGTTACAGGGCGAACACTGAAGCTTTCTTT.

This clonotype was seen more than once but under ten times. The V call is TRBV2, the J call TRBJ2-5, with TRBD1 as a possible D gene (5 bases). The CDR3 covers 15 residues. Germline V CDR1 and CDR2: SNHLY, FYNNEI. V lost 4 bases, J lost 5 bases, and 17 bases lay in between. CDR3 sequence (DNA): TGTGCCAGCAGTGCACCTGACAGTGCCCGCGAGACCCAGTACTTC. Translating gives CASSAPDSARETQYF.